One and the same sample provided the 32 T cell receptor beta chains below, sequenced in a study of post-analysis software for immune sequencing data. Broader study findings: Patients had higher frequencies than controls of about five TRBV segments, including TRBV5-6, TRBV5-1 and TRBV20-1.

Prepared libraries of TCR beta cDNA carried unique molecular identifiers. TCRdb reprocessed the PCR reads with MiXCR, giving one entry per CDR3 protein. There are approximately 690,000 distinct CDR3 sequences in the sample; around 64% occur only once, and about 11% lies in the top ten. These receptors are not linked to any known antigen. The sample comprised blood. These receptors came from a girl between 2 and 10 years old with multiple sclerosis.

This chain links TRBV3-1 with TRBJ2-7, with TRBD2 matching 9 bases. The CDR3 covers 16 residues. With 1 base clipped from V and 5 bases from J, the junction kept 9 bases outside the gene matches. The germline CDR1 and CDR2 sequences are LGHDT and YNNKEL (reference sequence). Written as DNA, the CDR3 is TGTGCCAGCAGCCAAGTGCCCAGCGGGAGGAGAAACGAGCAGTACTTC. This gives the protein CASSQVPSGRRNEQYF.

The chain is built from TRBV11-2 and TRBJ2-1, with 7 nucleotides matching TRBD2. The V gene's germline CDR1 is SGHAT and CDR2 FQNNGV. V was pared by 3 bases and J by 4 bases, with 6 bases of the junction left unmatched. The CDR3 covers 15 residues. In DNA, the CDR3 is TGTGCCAGCAGCTTGTTGCGGGAGCCATACAATGAGCAGTTCTTC. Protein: CASSLLREPYNEQFF.

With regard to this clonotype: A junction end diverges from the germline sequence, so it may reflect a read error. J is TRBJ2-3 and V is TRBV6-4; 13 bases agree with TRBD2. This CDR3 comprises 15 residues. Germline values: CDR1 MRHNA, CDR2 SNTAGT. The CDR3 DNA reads TGTGCCGGCAGAGGACTAGCGGGAGAAAGTGATACGCAGTATTTT. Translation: CAGRGLAGESDTQYF.

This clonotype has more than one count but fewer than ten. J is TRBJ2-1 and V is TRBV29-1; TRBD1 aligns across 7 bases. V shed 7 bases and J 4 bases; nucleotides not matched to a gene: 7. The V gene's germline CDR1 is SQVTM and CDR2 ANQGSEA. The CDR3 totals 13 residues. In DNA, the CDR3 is TGCAGCGCTACCGGGACAGAATACAATGAGCAGTTCTTC. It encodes CSATGTEYNEQFF.

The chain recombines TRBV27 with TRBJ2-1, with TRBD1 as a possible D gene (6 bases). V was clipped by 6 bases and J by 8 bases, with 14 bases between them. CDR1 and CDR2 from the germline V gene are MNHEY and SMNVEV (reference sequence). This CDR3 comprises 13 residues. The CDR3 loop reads CASSRGQVYEQFF. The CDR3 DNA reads TGTGCCAGCAGCAGGGGACAAGTCTATGAGCAGTTCTTC.

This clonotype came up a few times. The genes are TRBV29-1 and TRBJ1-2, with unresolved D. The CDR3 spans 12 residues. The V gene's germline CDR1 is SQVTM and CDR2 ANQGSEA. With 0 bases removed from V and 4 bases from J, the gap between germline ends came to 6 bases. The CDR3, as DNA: TGCAGCGTTGAAGATCATGGCTATGGCTACACCTTC. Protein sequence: CSVEDHGYGYTF.

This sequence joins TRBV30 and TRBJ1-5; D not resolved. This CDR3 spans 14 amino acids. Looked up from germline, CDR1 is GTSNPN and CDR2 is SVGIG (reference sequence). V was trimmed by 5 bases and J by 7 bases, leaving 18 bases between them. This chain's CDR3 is CAWEEGGKGQPQHF. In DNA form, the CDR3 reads TGTGCCTGGGAGGAGGGCGGAAAGGGACAGCCCCAGCATTTT.

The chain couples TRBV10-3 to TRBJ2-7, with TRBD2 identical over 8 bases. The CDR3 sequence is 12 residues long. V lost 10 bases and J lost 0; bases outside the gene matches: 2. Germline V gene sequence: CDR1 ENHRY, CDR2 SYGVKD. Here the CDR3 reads CATTSDSYEQYF. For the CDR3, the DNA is TGTGCCACGACTAGCGACTCCTACGAGCAGTACTTC.

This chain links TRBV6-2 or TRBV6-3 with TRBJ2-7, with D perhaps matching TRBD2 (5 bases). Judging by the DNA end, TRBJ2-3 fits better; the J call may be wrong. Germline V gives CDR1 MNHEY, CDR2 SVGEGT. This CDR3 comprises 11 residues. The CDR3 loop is CASTGSREQYF. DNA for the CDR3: TGTGCCAGCACCGGAAGTCGGGAGCAGTATTTT.

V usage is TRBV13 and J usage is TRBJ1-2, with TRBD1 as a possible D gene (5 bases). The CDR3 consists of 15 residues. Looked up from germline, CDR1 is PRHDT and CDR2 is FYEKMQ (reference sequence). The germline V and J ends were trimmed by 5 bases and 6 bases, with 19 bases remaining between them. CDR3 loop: CASSRPRWGRDGYTF. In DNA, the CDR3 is TGTGCCAGCAGCCGCCCTCGATGGGGGAGGGATGGCTACACCTTC.

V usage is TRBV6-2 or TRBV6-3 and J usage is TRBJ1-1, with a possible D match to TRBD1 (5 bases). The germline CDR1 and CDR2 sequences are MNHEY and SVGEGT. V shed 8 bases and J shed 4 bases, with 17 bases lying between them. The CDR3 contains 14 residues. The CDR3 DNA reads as TGTGCCAGCTATGGCCAGGGTGTCAGCACTGAAGCTTTCTTT. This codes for CASYGQGVSTEAFF.

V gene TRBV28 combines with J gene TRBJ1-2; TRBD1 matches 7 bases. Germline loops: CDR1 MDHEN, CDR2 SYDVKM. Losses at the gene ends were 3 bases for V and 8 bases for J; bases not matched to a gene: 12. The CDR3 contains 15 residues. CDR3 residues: CASSLMRGRESGYTF. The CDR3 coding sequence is TGTGCCAGCAGTTTGATGAGGGGGCGCGAGTCGGGCTACACCTTC.

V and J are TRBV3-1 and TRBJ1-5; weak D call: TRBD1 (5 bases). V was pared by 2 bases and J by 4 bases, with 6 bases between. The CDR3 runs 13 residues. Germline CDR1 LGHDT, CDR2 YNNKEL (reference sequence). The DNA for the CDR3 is TGTGCCAGCAGCCAATACAGGAATCAGCCCCAGCATTTT. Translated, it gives CASSQYRNQPQHF.

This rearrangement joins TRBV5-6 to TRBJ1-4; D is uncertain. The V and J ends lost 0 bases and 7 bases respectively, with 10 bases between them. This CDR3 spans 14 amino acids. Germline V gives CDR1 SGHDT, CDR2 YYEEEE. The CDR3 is CASSLGETREKLFF. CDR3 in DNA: TGTGCCAGCAGCTTGGGGGAGACTCGTGAAAAACTGTTTTTT.

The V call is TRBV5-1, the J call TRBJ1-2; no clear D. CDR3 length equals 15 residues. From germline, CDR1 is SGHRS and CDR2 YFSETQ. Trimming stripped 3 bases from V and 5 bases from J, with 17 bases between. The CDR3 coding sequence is TGCGCCAGCAGCTCGCCGGGCGGATTTCTTTATGGCTACACCTTC. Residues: CASSSPGGFLYGYTF.

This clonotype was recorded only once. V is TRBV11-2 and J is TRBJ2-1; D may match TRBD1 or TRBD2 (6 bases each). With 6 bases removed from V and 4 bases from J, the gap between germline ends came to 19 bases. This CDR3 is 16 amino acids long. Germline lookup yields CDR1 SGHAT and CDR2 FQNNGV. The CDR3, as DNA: TGTGCCAGCAGTCGCGTTGTCGGGGGCAGGTACAATGAGCAGTTCTTC. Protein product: CASSRVVGGRYNEQFF.

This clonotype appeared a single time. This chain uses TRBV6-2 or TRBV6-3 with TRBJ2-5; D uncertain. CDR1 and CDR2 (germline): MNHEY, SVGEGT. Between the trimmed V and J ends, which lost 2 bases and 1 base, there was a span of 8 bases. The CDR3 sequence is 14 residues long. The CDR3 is CASSYRLPQETQYF. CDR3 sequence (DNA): TGTGCCAGCAGTTACCGGCTGCCCCAAGAGACCCAGTACTTC.

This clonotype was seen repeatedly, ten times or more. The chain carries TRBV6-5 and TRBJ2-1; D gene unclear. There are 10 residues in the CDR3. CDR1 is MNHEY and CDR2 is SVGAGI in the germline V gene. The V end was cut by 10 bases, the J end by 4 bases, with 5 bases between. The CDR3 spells CANYYNEQFF. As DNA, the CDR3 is TGTGCCAACTATTACAATGAGCAGTTCTTC.

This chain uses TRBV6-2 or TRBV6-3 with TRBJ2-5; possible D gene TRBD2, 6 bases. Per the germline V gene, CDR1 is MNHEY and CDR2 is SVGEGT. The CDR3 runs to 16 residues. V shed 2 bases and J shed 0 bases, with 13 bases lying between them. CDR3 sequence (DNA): TGTGCCAGCAGTTACGGAGGGGATTTGTACCAAGAGACCCAGTACTTC. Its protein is CASSYGGDLYQETQYF.

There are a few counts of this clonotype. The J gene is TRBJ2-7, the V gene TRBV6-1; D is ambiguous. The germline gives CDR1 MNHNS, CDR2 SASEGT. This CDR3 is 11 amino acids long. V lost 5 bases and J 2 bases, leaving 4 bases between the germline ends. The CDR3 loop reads CASSNTYEQYF. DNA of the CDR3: TGTGCCAGCAGTAATACCTACGAGCAGTACTTC.

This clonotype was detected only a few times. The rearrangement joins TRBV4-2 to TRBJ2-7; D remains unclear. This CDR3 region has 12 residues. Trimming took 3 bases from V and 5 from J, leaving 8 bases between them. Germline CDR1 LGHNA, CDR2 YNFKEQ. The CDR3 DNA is TGTGCCAGCAGCCAGAAAAGAAACGAGCAGTACTTC. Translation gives CASSQKRNEQYF.

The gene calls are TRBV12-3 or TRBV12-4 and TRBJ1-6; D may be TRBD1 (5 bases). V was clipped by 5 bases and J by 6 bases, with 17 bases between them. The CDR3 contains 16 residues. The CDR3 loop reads CASSIRRGAVNSPLHF. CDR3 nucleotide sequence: TGTGCCAGCAGTATTCGTCGGGGCGCAGTTAATTCACCCCTCCACTTT.

The DNA of the CDR3 is TGTGCCAGCTCACAGGCATTTGAGCAGTTCTTC. It is translated as CASSQAFEQFF. The chain has TRBV11-2 and TRBJ2-1; D is possibly TRBD1 (5 bases). V was pared by 8 bases and J by 9 bases, with 11 bases between. Per the germline V gene, CDR1 is SGHAT and CDR2 is FQNNGV. This CDR3 spans 11 amino acids.

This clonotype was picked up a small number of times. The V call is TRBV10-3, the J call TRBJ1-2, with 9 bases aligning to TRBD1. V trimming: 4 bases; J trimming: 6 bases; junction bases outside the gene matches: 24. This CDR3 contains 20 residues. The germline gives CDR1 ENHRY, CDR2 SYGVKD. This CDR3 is CAISAPSKRDREPLLNGYTF. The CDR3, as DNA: TGTGCCATCAGTGCCCCTTCAAAACGGGACAGGGAGCCCTTACTAAATGGCTACACCTTC.

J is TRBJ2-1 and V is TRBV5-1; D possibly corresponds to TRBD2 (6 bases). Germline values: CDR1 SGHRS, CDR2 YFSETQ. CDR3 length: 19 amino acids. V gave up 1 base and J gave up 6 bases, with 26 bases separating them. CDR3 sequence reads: CASSLSGGSGQAPTNEQFF. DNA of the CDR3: TGCGCCAGCAGCTTGTCCGGGGGAAGTGGGCAGGCCCCTACCAATGAGCAGTTCTTC.

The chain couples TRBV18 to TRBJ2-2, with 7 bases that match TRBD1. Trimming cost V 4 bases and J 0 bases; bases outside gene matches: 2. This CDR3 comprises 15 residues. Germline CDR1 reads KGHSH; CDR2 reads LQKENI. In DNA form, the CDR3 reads TGTGCCAGCTCACGGGACAGTCCGAACACCGGGGAGCTGTTTTTT. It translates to CASSRDSPNTGELFF.

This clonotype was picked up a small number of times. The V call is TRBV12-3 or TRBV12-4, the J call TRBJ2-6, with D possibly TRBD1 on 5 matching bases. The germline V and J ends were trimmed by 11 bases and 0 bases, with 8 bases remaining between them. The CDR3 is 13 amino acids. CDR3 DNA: TGTGCCGACAGATCCTCTGGGGCCAACGTCCTGACTTTC. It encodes CADRSSGANVLTF.

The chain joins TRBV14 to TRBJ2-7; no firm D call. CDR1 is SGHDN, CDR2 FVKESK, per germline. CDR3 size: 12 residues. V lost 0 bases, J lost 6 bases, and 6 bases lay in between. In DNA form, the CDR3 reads TGTGCCAGCAGCCAAGACGGAACCGAGCAGTACTTC. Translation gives CASSQDGTEQYF.

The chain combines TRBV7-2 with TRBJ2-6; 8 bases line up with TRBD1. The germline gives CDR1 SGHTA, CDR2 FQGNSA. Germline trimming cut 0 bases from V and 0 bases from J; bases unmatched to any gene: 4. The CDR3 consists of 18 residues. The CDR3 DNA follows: TGTGCCAGCAGCTTAGCCGGGACAGGCTTCTCTGGGGCCAACGTCCTGACTTTC. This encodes CASSLAGTGFSGANVLTF.

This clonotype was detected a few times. CDR3 coding DNA: TGTGCCAGCAGCGGGGGACAGAGCTCCTACAATGAGCAGTTCTTC. Amino acid sequence: CASSGGQSSYNEQFF. This chain links TRBV7-2 with TRBJ2-1; 7 nucleotides match TRBD1. Germline CDR1 is SGHTA and CDR2 is FQGNSA. The CDR3 contains 15 residues. V dropped 5 bases and J dropped 0; count of bases not matched to a gene: 4.

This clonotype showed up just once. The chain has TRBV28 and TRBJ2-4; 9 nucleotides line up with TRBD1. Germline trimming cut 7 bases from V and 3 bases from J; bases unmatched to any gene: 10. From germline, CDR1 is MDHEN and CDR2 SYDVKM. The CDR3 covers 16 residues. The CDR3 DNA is TGTGCCAGCAACCTATTCGGACAGGGGAGCAAAAACATTCAGTACTTC. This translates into CASNLFGQGSKNIQYF.

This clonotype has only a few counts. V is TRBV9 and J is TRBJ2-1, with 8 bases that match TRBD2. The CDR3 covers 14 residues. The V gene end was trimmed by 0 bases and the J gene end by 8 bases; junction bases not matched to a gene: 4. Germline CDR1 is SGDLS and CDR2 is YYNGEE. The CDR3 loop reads CASSVASGSDEQFF. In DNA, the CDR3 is TGTGCCAGCAGCGTAGCTAGCGGGTCAGATGAGCAGTTCTTC.